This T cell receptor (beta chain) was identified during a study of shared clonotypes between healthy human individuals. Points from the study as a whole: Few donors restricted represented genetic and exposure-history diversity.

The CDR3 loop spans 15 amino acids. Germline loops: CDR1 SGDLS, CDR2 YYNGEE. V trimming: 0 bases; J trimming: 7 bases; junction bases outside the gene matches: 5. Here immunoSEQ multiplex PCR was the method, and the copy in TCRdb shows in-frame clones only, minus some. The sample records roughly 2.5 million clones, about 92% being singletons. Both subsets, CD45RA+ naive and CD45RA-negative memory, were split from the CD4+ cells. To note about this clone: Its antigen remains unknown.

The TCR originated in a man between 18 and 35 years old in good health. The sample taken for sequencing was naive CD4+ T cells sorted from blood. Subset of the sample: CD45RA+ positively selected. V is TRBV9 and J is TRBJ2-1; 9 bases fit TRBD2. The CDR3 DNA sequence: TGTGCCAGCAGCGTAGGTAGCGGGAGAGGAAATGAGCAGTTCTTC. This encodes CASSVGSGRGNEQFF.